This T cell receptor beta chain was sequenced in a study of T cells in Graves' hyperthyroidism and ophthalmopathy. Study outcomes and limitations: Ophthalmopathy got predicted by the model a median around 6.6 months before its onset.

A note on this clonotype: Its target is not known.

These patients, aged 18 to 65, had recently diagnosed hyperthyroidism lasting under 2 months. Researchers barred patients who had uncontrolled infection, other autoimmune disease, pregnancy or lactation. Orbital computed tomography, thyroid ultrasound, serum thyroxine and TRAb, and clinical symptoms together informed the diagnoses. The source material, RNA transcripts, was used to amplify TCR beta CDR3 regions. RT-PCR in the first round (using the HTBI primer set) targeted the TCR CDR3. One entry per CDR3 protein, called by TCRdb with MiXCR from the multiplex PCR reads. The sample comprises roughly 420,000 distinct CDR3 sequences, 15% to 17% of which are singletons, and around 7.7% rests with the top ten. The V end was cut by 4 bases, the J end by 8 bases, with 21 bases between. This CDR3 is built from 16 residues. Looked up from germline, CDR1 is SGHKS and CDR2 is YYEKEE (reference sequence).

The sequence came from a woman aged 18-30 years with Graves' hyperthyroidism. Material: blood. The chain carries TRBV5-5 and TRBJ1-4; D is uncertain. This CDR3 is CASSVFVGGAYEKLFF. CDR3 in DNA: TGTGCCAGCAGCGTTTTTGTCGGCGGAGCGTACGAAAAACTGTTTTTT. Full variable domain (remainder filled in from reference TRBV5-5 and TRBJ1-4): DAGVTQSPTHLIKTRGQQVTLRCSPISGHKSVSWYQQVLGQGPQFIFQYYEKEERGRGNFPDRFSARQFPNYSSELNVNALLLGDSALYLCASSVFVGGAYEKLFFGSGTQLSVL.